This T cell receptor beta chain was recorded in a study of blood T cell repertoires in COVID-19. Study context: The samples span acute and convalescent COVID-19 from the United States, Italy and Spain.

TCRdb keeps only in-frame clones here, not all; method: immunoSEQ multiplex PCR. The sample has fewer than 450,000 clones; more than 70% are singletons. CDR1 and CDR2 (germline): SGHRS, YFSETQ. The CDR3 has 15 residues. The ends lost 4 bases at V and 3 bases at J; junction bases unmatched: 8. Seattle's cohort entered during active infection and was followed longitudinally. This TCR was sampled from an older woman with COVID-19, enrolled during active disease. Sequences were obtained from peripheral blood. The gene calls are TRBV5-1 and TRBJ1-2, with TRBD1 matching 8 bases. CDR3 protein: CASSQRQGTDYGYTF. The CDR3, as DNA: TGCGCCAGCAGCCAGAGACAGGGGACTGACTATGGCTACACCTTC.